This entry lists 20 T cell receptor beta chains sequenced from one sample in a study of cytomegalovirus exposure and HLA in healthy donors. Measured with immunoSEQ multiplex PCR; TCRdb has only the in-frame clones, and not every one. The table records some 200,000 clones, around 86% of them present only once. Source material: PBMCs. The receptors originated from a man aged 25 to 40 in good health and CMV-seropositive.

The chain couples TRBV20-1 to TRBJ2-7; D uncertain. V was clipped by 3 bases and J by 7 bases, with 10 bases between them. The length of the CDR3 is 11 residues. Germline V gives CDR1 DFQATT, CDR2 SNEGSKA (reference sequence). CDR3 in DNA: TGCAGTGCTAGTTCGACGCAAGAGCAGTACTTC. Amino acid sequence: CSASSTQEQYF.

The chain uses TRBV11-2 and TRBJ1-4; tentatively, D is TRBD1 (5 bases). Trimming took off 5 bases at V and 7 bases at J, with 17 bases between the two ends. Germline loops: CDR1 SGHAT, CDR2 FQNNGV. CDR3 size: 15 residues. DNA of the CDR3: TGTGCCAGCAGCCCGCAGGGTGGGTTTTCTGAAAAACTGTTTTTT. Translated: CASSPQGGFSEKLFF.

The rearrangement joins TRBV9 to TRBJ2-2; D is undetermined. The CDR3 sequence is 14 residues long. V lost 0 bases to trimming and J lost 5 bases, with 8 bases between them. Germline-derived CDR1 and CDR2 are SGDLS and YYNGEE. The CDR3, as DNA: TGTGCCAGCAGCGTAGAACGGGCGACCGGGGAGCTGTTTTTT. This gives the protein CASSVERATGELFF.

As DNA, the CDR3 is TGTGCCAGCAGTGAGGATACTAGCACAGATACGCAGTATTTT. Its protein product is CASSEDTSTDTQYF. The chain joins TRBV2 to TRBJ2-3; no clear D gene. The CDR3 spans 14 residues. CDR1 SNHLY and CDR2 FYNNEI come from the germline V gene. V was clipped by 3 bases and J by 0 bases, with 7 bases between them.

The V and J genes are TRBV15 and TRBJ1-1; D may be TRBD1 (6 bases). Trimming left V 0 bases short and J 3 bases short, with 11 bases between. The CDR3 runs to 15 residues. Germline V gene sequence: CDR1 LNHNV, CDR2 YYDKDF (reference sequence). The CDR3 DNA is TGTGCCACCAGCAGAGATCTTTCAGGGGACACTGAAGCTTTCTTT. This codes for CATSRDLSGDTEAFF.

The genes are TRBV2 and TRBJ2-1, with D uncertain. Germline V lookup: CDR1 SNHLY, CDR2 FYNNEI. The CDR3 extends over 14 amino acids. V was pared by 5 bases and J by 4 bases, with 12 bases between. CDR3 protein: CASSQNLWYNEQFF. Written as DNA, the CDR3 is TGTGCCAGCAGTCAAAACCTGTGGTACAATGAGCAGTTCTTC. Variable domain in full (rest from reference TRBV2 and TRBJ2-1): EPEVTQTPSHQVTQMGQEVILRCVPISNHLYFYWYRQILGQKVEFLVSFYNNEISEKSEIFDDQFSVERPDGSNFTLKIRSTKLEDSAMYFCASSQNLWYNEQFFGPGTRLTVL.

The chain's CDR3 is CAVIALTGVLNTEAFF. In DNA form, the CDR3 reads TGTGCCGTGATCGCCCTTACAGGGGTCCTTAACACTGAAGCTTTCTTT. The V gene is TRBV19, the J gene TRBJ1-1, with TRBD1 matching 7 bases. The V gene end was trimmed by 11 bases and the J gene end by 2 bases; junction bases not matched to a gene: 17. Germline CDR1 LNHDA, CDR2 SQIVND (reference sequence). The CDR3 length is 16 residues.

This clone is a singleton in its sample. J is TRBJ2-7 and V is TRBV7-8, with D maybe TRBD2 (5 bases). The CDR3 extends over 13 amino acids. Trimming pared 1 base from V and 10 bases from J, leaving 14 bases between. Germline lookup yields CDR1 SGHVS and CDR2 FQNEAQ. This chain's CDR3 is CASSLEFRGSQYF. The CDR3 DNA reads as TGTGCCAGCAGCTTAGAGTTCCGAGGGTCTCAGTACTTC.

The chain employs TRBV29-1 and TRBJ1-2; weak D call: TRBD1 (5 bases). Germline assignment: CDR1 SQVTM and CDR2 ANQGSEA. This CDR3 is 11 amino acids long. V was cut by 6 bases and J by 4 bases, with 9 bases left in between. The CDR3 region has the DNA TGCAGCGTACACCAGGGCTATGGCTACACCTTC. It specifies CSVHQGYGYTF.

J is TRBJ2-7 and V is TRBV7-2; 8 bases are a match to TRBD1. The germline CDR1 and CDR2 sequences are SGHTA and FQGNSA. Trimming cost V 1 base and J 7 bases; bases outside gene matches: 12. CDR3 length equals 16 residues. CDR3 residues: CASSLGRGTGRLEQYF. The CDR3 DNA follows: TGTGCCAGCAGCTTAGGTAGGGGGACAGGCCGCTTAGAGCAGTACTTC. The full variable domain, its missing parts supplied by reference TRBV7-2 and TRBJ2-7, is GAGVSQSPSNKVTEKGKDVELRCDPISGHTALYWYRQSLGQGLEFLIYFQGNSAPDKSGLPSDRFSAERTGGSVSTLTIQRTQQEDSAVYLCASSLGRGTGRLEQYFGPGTRLTVT.

The rearrangement uses TRBV18 and TRBJ2-7, with 7 bases aligning to TRBD1. V trimming: 3 bases; J trimming: 3 bases; junction bases outside the gene matches: 2. The germline CDR1 and CDR2 sequences are KGHSH and LQKENI. The CDR3 has 13 residues. The chain's CDR3 is CASSPTGNYEQYF. The CDR3 coding sequence is TGTGCCAGCTCACCGACAGGGAACTACGAGCAGTACTTC.

The chain links TRBV5-8 to TRBJ1-1, with D uncertain. Germline V gives CDR1 SGHTS, CDR2 YDEGEE. This CDR3 has 15 amino acids. The V end was cut by 2 bases, the J end by 0 bases, with 11 bases between. CDR3 residues: CASSLLVNVNTEAFF. CDR3 in DNA: TGTGCCAGCAGCTTACTAGTCAACGTGAACACTGAAGCTTTCTTT. The full variable domain, rest sourced from reference TRBV5-8 and TRBJ1-1, is EAGVTQSPTHLIKTRGQQATLRCSPISGHTSVYWYQQALGLGLQFLLWYDEGEERNRGNFPPRFSGRQFPNYSSELNVNALELEDSALYLCASSLLVNVNTEAFFGQGTRLTVV.

V usage is TRBV5-1 and J usage is TRBJ2-1, with 13 bases lining up with TRBD2. The V segment lost 5 bases and the J segment 7 bases; nucleotides outside the gene matches: 9. The CDR3 consists of 16 residues. Per the germline V gene, CDR1 is SGHRS and CDR2 is YFSETQ. CDR3 in amino acids: CASSISGTSGTNEQFF. CDR3 nucleotide sequence: TGCGCCAGCAGTATATCCGGGACTAGCGGGACTAATGAGCAGTTCTTC.

This sequence joins TRBV5-6 and TRBJ2-7; TRBD1 agrees at 9 bases. The CDR3 loop spans 14 amino acids. Germline V gene data show CDR1 as SGHDT and CDR2 as YYEEEE. The J segment lost 3 bases and the V segment lost 4 bases, leaving 5 bases of the junction unmatched. The CDR3 DNA sequence: TGTGCCAGCAGCGGGACAGGGAGTAGCTACGAGCAGTACTTC. It translates to CASSGTGSSYEQYF.

The chain is built from TRBV18 and TRBJ1-2; D not certain. The length of the CDR3 is 14 residues. The germline V and J ends were trimmed by 2 bases and 1 base, with 8 bases remaining between them. Germline CDR1 is KGHSH and CDR2 is LQKENI. The CDR3 DNA reads TGTGCCAGCTCACCAAGTGCAGTTAACTATGGCTACACCTTC. Translation gives CASSPSAVNYGYTF.

This clone has only a few counts. The chain has TRBV4-2 and TRBJ1-1, with 9 bases that match TRBD1. This CDR3 spans 17 amino acids. With V trimmed by 1 base and J by 4 bases, 10 bases remained unmatched. The V gene's germline CDR1 is LGHNA and CDR2 YNFKEQ. Here the CDR3 DNA reads TGTGCCAGCAGCCAAGGGGTAACAGGGGGCCAAGGCACTGAAGCTTTCTTT. Translating it yields CASSQGVTGGQGTEAFF.

This clone has a single count. The genes are TRBV9 and TRBJ2-1; D call uncertain. Germline CDR1 and CDR2: SGDLS and YYNGEE. V lost 2 bases and J lost 6, with 9 bases in between. This CDR3 comprises 13 residues. CDR3 protein: CASSVGELNEQFF. Here the CDR3 DNA reads TGTGCCAGCAGCGTGGGCGAACTCAATGAGCAGTTCTTC.

This clone was observed once. The V gene is TRBV5-6, the J gene TRBJ2-7; TRBD1 or TRBD2 may be the D gene (6 bases each). The CDR3 loop spans 13 amino acids. V was clipped by 2 bases and J by 4 bases, with 10 bases between them. CDR1 and CDR2 from the germline V gene are SGHDT and YYEEEE. CDR3 residues: CASSFGGRYEQYF. CDR3 nucleotide sequence: TGTGCCAGCAGCTTTGGGGGGCGTTACGAGCAGTACTTC. Full variable domain (remainder filled in from reference TRBV5-6 and TRBJ2-7): DAGVTQSPTHLIKTRGQQVTLRCSPKSGHDTVSWYQQALGQGPQFIFQYYEEEERQRGNFPDRFSGHQFPNYSSELNVNALLLGDSALYLCASSFGGRYEQYFGPGTRLTVT.

The rearrangement uses TRBV5-1 and TRBJ2-7; the D is unclear. Germline assignment: CDR1 SGHRS and CDR2 YFSETQ. This CDR3 has 12 residues. With 4 bases removed from V and 1 base from J, the gap between germline ends came to 6 bases. CDR3 sequence reads: CASSLRSYEQYF. CDR3 DNA: TGCGCCAGCAGCCTTCGTTCCTACGAGCAGTACTTC.

The chain recombines TRBV5-4 with TRBJ2-5; D not certain. Germline lookup yields CDR1 SGHNT and CDR2 YYREEE (reference sequence). V was clipped by 2 bases and J by 2 bases, with 4 bases between them. CDR3 size: 12 residues. As DNA, the CDR3 is TGTGCCAGCAGCTTCGGTCAAGAGACCCAGTACTTC. Its protein is CASSFGQETQYF. Full variable domain (outside the CDR3, taken from reference TRBV5-4 and TRBJ2-5): ETGVTQSPTHLIKTRGQQVTLRCSSQSGHNTVSWYQQALGQGPQFIFQYYREEENGRGNFPPRFSGLQFPNYSSELNVNALELDDSALYLCASSFGQETQYFGPGTRLLVL.